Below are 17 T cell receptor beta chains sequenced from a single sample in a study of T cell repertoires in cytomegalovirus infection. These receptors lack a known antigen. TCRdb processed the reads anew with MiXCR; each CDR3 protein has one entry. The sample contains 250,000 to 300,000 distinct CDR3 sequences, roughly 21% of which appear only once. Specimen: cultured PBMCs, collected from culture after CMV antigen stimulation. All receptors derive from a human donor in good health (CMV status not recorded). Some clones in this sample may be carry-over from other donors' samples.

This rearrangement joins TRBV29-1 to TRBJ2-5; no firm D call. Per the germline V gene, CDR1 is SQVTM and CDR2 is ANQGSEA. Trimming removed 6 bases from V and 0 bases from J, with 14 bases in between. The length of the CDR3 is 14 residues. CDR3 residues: CSVIRANHQETQYF. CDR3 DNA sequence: TGCAGCGTGATCAGAGCCAACCACCAAGAGACCCAGTACTTC. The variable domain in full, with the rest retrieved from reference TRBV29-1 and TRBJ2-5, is SAVISQKPSRDICQRGTSLTIQCQVDSQVTMMFWYRQQPGQSLTLIATANQGSEATYESGFVIDKFPISRPNLTFSTLTVSNMSPEDSSIYLCSVIRANHQETQYFGPGTRLLVL.

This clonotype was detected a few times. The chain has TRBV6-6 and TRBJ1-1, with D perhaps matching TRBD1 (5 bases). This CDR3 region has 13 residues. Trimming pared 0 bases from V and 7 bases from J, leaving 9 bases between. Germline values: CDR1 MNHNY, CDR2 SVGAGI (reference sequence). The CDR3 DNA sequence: TGTGCCAGCAGTTACTCAGGGGCGGGTGAAGCTTTCTTT. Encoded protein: CASSYSGAGEAFF.

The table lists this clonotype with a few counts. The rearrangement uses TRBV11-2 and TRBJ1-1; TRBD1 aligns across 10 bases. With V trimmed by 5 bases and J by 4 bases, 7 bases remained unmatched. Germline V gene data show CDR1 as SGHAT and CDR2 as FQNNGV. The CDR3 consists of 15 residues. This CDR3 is CASSGGTGAFTEAFF. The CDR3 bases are TGTGCCAGCAGCGGCGGGACAGGGGCATTCACTGAAGCTTTCTTT. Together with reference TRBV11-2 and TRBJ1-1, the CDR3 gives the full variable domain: EAGVAQSPRYKIIEKRQSVAFWCNPISGHATLYWYQQILGQGPKLLIQFQNNGVVDDSQLPKDRFSAERLKGVDSTLKIQPAKLEDSAVYLCASSGGTGAFTEAFFGQGTRLTVV.

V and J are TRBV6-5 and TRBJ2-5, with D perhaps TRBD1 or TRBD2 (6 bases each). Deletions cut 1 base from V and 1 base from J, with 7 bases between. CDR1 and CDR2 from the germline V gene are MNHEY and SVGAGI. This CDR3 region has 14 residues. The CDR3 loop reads CASSYWGAQETQYF. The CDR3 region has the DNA TGTGCCAGCAGTTACTGGGGGGCCCAAGAGACCCAGTACTTC.

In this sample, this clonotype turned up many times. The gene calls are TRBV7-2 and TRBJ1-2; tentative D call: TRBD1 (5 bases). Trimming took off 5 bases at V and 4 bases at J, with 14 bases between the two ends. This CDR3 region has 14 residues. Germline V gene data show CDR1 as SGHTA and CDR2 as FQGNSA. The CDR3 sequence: CASSTRQSIYGYTF. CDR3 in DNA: TGTGCCAGCAGCACACGACAGAGCATCTATGGCTACACCTTC.

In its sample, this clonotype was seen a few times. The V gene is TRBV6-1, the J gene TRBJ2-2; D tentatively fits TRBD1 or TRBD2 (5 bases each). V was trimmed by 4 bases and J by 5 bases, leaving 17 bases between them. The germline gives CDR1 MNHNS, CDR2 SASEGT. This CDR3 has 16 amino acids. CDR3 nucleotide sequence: TGTGCCAGCAGTGCCGAGGGGAGATGGGGAACCGGGGAGCTGTTTTTT. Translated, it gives CASSAEGRWGTGELFF.

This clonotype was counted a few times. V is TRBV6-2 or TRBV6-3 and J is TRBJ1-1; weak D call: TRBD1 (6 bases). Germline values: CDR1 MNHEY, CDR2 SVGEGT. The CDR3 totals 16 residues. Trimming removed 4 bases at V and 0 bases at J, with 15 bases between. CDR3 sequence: CASSFQGTTMNTEAFF. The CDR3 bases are TGTGCCAGCAGTTTTCAGGGGACCACCATGAACACTGAAGCTTTCTTT.

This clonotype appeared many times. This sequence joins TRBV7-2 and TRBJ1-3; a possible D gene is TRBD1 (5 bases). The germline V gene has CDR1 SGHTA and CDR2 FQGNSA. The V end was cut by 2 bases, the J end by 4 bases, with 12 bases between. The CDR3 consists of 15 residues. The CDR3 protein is CASSLKGDFGNTIYF. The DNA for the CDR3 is TGTGCCAGCAGCTTAAAAGGGGACTTCGGAAACACCATATATTTT.

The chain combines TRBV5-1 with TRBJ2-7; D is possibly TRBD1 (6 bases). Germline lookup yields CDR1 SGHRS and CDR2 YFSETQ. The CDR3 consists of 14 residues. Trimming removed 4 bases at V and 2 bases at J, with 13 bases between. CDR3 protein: CASSSLGTTYEQYF. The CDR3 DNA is TGCGCCAGCAGCAGCTTAGGGACAACCTACGAGCAGTACTTC.

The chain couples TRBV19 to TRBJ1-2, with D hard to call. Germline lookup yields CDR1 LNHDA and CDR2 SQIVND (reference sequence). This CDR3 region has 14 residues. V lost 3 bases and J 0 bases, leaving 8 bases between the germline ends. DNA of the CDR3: TGTGCCAGTAGTATGAACAGTGCTAACTATGGCTACACCTTC. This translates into CASSMNSANYGYTF.

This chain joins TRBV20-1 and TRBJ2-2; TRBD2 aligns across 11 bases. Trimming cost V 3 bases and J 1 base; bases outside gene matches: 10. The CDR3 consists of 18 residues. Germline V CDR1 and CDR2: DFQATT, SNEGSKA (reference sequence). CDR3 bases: TGCAGTGCTAGCAGGGCTAGCGGGGGGCTGTTGAACACCGGGGAGCTGTTTTTT. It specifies CSASRASGGLLNTGELFF.

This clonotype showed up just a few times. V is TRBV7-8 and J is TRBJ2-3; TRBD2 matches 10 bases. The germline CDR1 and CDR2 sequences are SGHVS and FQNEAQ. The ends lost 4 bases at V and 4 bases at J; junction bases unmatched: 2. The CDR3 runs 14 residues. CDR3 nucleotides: TGTGCCAGCAGCTCTAGCGGGAGCTCAGATACGCAGTATTTT. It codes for CASSSSGSSDTQYF.

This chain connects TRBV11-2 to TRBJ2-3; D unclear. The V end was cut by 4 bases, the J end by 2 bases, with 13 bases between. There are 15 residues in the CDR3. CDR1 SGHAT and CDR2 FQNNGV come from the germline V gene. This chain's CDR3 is CASSSPADPTDTQYF. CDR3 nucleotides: TGTGCCAGCAGCTCCCCCGCGGATCCCACAGATACGCAGTATTTT.

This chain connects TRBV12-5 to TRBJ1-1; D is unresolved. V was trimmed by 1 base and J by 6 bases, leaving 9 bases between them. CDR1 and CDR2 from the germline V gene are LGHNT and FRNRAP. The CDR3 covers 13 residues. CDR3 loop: CASGLGSKAEAFF. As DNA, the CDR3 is TGTGCTAGTGGTTTGGGGTCGAAGGCTGAAGCTTTCTTT.

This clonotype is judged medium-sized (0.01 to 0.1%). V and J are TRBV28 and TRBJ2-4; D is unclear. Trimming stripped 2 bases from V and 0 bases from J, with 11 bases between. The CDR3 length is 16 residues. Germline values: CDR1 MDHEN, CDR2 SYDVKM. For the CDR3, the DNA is TGTGCCAGCAGTTTACCCGGGCCTATAGCCAAAAACATTCAGTACTTC. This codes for CASSLPGPIAKNIQYF.

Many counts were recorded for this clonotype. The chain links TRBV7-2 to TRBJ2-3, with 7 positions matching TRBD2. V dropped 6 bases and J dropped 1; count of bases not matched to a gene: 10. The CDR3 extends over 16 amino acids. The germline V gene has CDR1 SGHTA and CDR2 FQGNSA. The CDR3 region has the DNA TGTGCCAGCAGTCCAGGAAGGGGAGGGGGCACAGATACGCAGTATTTT. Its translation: CASSPGRGGGTDTQYF. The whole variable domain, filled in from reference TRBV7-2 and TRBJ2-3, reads GAGVSQSPSNKVTEKGKDVELRCDPISGHTALYWYRQSLGQGLEFLIYFQGNSAPDKSGLPSDRFSAERTGGSVSTLTIQRTQQEDSAVYLCASSPGRGGGTDTQYFGPGTRLTVL.

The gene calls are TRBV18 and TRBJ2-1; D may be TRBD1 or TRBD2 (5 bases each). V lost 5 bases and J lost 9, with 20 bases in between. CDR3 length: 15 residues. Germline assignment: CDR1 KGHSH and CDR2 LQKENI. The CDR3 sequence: CASSSTGTPATEQFF. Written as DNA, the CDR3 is TGTGCCAGCTCATCGACCGGGACCCCAGCAACTGAGCAGTTCTTC.